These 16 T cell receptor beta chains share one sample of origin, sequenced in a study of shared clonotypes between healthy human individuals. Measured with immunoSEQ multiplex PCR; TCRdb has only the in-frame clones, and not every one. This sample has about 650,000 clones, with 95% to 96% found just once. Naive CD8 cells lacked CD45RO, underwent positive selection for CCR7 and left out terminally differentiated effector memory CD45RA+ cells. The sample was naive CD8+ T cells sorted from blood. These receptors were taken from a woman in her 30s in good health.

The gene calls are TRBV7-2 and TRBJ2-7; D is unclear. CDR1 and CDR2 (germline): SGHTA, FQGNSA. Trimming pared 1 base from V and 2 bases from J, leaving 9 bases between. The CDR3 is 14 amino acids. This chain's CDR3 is CASSLGLGPYEQYF. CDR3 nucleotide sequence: TGTGCCAGCAGCTTAGGGTTGGGCCCCTACGAGCAGTACTTC.

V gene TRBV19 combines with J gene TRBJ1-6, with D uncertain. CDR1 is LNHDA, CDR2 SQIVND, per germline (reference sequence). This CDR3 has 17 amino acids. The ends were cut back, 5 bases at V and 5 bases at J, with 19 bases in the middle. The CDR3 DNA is TGTGCCAGTAGTTCCGGTTTTATAGGGCATAATAATTCACCCCTCCACTTT. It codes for CASSSGFIGHNNSPLHF.

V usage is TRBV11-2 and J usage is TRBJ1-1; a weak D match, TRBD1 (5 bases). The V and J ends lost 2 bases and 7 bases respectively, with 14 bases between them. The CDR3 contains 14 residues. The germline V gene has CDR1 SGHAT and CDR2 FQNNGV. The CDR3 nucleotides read TGTGCCAGCAGCTTATTAGGGGAGTTAGATGAAGCTTTCTTT. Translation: CASSLLGELDEAFF. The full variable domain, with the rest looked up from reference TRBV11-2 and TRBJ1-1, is EAGVAQSPRYKIIEKRQSVAFWCNPISGHATLYWYQQILGQGPKLLIQFQNNGVVDDSQLPKDRFSAERLKGVDSTLKIQPAKLEDSAVYLCASSLLGELDEAFFGQGTRLTVV.

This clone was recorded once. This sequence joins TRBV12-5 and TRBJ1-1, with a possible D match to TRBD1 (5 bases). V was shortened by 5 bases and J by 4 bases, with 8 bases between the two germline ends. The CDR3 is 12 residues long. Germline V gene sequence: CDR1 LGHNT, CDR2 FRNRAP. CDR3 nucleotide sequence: TGTGCTAGTGGTCAGGGTTTCACTGAAGCTTTCTTT. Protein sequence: CASGQGFTEAFF.

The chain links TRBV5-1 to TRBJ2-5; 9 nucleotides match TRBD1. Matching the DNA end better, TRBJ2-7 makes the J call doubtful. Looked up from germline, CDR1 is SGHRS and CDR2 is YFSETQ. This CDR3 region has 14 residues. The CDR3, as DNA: TGCGCCAGCAGCAACCGGGACAGGGAATACGAGCAGTACTTC. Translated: CASSNRDREYEQYF.

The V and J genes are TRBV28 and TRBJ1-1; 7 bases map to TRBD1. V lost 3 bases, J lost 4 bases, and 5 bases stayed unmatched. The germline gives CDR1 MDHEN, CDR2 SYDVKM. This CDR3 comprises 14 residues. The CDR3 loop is CASSLGRGTTEAFF. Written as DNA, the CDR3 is TGTGCCAGCAGTTTGGGCAGGGGGACCACTGAAGCTTTCTTT.

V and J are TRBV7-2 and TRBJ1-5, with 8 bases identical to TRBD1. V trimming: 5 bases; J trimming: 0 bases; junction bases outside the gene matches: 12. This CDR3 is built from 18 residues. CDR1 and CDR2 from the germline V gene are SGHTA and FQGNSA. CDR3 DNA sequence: TGTGCCAGCAGCGCAGATCGGGACAGGAGTTATAGCAATCAGCCCCAGCATTTT. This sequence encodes CASSADRDRSYSNQPQHF. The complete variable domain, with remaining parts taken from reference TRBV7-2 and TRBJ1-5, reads GAGVSQSPSNKVTEKGKDVELRCDPISGHTALYWYRQSLGQGLEFLIYFQGNSAPDKSGLPSDRFSAERTGGSVSTLTIQRTQQEDSAVYLCASSADRDRSYSNQPQHFGDGTRLSIL.

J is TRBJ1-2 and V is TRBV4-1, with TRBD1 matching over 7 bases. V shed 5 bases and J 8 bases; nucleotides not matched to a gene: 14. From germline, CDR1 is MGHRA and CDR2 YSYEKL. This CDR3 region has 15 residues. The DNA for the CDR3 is TGCGCCAGCAGCTTACGGGACAGCGCGTCGGAGGGCTACACCTTC. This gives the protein CASSLRDSASEGYTF.

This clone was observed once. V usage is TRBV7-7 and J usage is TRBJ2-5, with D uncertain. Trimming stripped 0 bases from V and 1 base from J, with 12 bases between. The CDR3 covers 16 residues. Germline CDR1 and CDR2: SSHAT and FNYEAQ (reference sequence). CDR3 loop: CASSLAPTRLQETQYF. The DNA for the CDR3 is TGTGCCAGCAGCTTAGCCCCGACAAGACTCCAAGAGACCCAGTACTTC.

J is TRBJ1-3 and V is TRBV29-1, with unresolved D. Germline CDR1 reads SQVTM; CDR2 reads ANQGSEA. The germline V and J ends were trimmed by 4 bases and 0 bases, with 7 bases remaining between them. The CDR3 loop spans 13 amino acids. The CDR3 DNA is TGCAGCGTTGGGGGAAGCTCTGGAAACACCATATATTTT. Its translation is CSVGGSSGNTIYF.

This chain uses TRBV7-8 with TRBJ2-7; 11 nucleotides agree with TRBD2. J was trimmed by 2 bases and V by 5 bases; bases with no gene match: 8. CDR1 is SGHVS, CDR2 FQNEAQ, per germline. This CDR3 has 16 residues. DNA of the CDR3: TGTGCCAGCAGCAAACTAGCGGGAGTCACAACCTACGAGCAGTACTTC. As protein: CASSKLAGVTTYEQYF.

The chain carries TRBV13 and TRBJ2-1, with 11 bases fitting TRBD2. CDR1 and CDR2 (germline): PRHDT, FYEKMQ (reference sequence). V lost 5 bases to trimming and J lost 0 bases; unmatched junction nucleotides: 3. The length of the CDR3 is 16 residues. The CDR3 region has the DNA TGTGCCAGCAGCATTAGCGGGAGGGGCTCCTACAATGAGCAGTTCTTC. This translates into CASSISGRGSYNEQFF.

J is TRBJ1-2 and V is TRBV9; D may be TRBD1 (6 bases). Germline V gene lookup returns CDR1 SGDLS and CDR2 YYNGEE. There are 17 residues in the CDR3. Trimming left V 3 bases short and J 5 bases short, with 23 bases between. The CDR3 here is CASSGKGVVVGKYGYTF. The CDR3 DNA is TGTGCCAGCAGCGGCAAGGGGGTGGTCGTTGGCAAGTATGGCTACACCTTC.

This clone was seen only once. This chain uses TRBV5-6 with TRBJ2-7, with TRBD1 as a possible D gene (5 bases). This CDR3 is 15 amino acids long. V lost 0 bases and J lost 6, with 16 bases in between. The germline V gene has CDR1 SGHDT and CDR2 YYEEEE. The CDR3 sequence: CASSLGGGAPVEQYF. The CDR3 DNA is TGTGCCAGCAGCTTGGGGGGCGGAGCCCCCGTCGAGCAGTACTTC. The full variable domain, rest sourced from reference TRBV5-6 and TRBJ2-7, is DAGVTQSPTHLIKTRGQQVTLRCSPKSGHDTVSWYQQALGQGPQFIFQYYEEEERQRGNFPDRFSGHQFPNYSSELNVNALLLGDSALYLCASSLGGGAPVEQYFGPGTRLTVT.

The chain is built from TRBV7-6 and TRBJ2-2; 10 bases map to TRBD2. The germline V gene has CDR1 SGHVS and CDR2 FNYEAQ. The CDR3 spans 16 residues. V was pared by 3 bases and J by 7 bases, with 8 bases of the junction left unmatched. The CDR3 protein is CASSFEREGRGGELFF. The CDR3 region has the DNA TGTGCCAGCAGCTTTGAGCGGGAGGGCCGTGGCGGGGAGCTGTTTTTT.

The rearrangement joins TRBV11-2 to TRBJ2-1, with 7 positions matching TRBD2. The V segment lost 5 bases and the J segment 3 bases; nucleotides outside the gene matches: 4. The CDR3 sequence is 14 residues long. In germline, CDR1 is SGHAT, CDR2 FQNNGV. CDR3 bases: TGTGCCAGCAGCCCTTCGGGAGGCTACAATGAGCAGTTCTTC. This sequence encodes CASSPSGGYNEQFF.